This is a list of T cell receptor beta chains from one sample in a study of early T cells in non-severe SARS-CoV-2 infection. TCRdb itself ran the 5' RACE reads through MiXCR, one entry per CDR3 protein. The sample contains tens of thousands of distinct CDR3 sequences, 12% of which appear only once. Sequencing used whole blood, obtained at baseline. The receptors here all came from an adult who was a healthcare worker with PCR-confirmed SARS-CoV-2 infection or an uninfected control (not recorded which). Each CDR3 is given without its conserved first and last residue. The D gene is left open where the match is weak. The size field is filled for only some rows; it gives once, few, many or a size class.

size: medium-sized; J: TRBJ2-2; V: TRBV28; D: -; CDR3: ASSLKAENTGELF
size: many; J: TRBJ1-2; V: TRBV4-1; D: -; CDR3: ASSQAYLGWPTPNYGYT
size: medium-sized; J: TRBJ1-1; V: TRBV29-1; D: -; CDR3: SVDKAF
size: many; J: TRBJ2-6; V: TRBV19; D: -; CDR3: ASSIEETGANVLT
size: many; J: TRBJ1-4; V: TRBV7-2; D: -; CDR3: ASSLRGAWEEKLF
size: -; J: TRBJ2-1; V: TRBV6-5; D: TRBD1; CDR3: ASSKGTGHGSYNEQF
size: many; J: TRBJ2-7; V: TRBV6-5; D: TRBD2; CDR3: ASSPSTGGFFYEQY
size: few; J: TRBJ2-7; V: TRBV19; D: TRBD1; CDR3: ASSSSDRGPEQY
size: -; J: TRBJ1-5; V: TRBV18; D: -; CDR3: ASSPGGGRVYQPQH
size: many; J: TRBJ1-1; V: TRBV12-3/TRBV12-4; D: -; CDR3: ASSWGSYTEAF
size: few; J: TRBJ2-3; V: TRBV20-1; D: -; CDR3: SARGLGLVAQY
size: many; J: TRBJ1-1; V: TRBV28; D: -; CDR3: ASTPLARSMNTEAF
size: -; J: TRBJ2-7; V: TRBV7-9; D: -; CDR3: ASGGDEQY
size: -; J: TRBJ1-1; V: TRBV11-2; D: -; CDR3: ASSRDGGRTEAF